A selection of T cell receptor beta chains follows, all from one sample in a study of shared clonotypes between healthy human individuals. Clones were sequenced by immunoSEQ multiplex PCR, and TCRdb holds only the in-frame ones, with some missing. The repertoire holds some 1.4 million clones, with roughly 96% as singletons. The sample was naive CD4+ T cells sorted from blood. The origin of the receptors is a man in his thirties or forties in good health. Each CDR3 is given with its conserved first and last residue. The D gene is left open where the match is weak. Where a row states a size, it is once, few, many or the class of an expanded clone; other rows omit it.

TRBV5-1,NA,NA,TRBJ1-1,TGCGCCAGCACGACAGGTTCTTTGAACACTGAAGCTTTCTTT,CASTTGSLNTEAFF
TRBV5-1,once,NA,TRBJ2-5,TGCGCCAGCAGATGGAACTTCGGAGAGACCCAGTACTTC,CASRWNFGETQYF
TRBV5-5,NA,TRBD1,TRBJ2-7,TGTGCCAGCAGCTTGTCGGGGACAGGCTCCTACGAGCAGTACTTC,CASSLSGTGSYEQYF
TRBV2,NA,TRBD2,TRBJ2-5,TGTGCCAGCAGTGTTTTTGCGGGGGTACAAGAGACCCAGTACTTC,CASSVFAGVQETQYF
TRBV5-4,NA,NA,TRBJ2-5,TGTGCCAGCAGCGGCCAGGGCCAAGAGACCCAGTACTTC,CASSGQGQETQYF
TRBV2,NA,NA,TRBJ1-2,TGTGCCAGCAGCGGGGTGGAACCTCCCCGCCGTGGCTACACCTTC,CASSGVEPPRRGYTF
TRBV2,NA,TRBD2,TRBJ2-2,TGTGCCAGCATGAGACTAAGCGGGAGAGTCACCGGGGAGCTGTTTTTT,CASMRLSGRVTGELFF
TRBV19,NA,TRBD2,TRBJ2-3,TGTGCCAGTAGTACCTCAAGCGGGAGACACACAGATACGCAGTATTTT,CASSTSSGRHTDTQYF
TRBV6-6,NA,TRBD2,TRBJ2-1,TGTGCCAGCACCCCTTATGGGAGGGGCAATGAGCAGTTCTTC,CASTPYGRGNEQFF
TRBV28,NA,NA,TRBJ2-7,TGTGCCAGCCGCCGGACTGAAGCCTACGAGCAGTACTTC,CASRRTEAYEQYF
TRBV5-5,NA,NA,TRBJ2-2,TGTGCCAGCAGCCCCCCGACCAACACCGGGGAGCTGTTTTTT,CASSPPTNTGELFF
TRBV5-6,NA,TRBD1,TRBJ2-2,TGTGCCAGCAGCGACGACAGGGGTAACACCGGGGAGCTGTTTTTT,CASSDDRGNTGELFF
TRBV28,NA,NA,TRBJ1-5,TGTGCCAGCATGGGAGGGTTCGGTGGCAATCAGCCCCAGCATTTT,CASMGGFGGNQPQHF
TRBV7-7,NA,NA,TRBJ1-3,TGTGCCAGCAGCGCCAGTGAAGCTGGAAACACCATATATTTT,CASSASEAGNTIYF
TRBV5-1,once,NA,TRBJ2-6,TGCGCCAGCAGAAATGATCTATTCTCTGGGGCCAACGTCCTGACTTTC,CASRNDLFSGANVLTF
TRBV6-5,NA,TRBD1,TRBJ1-1,TGTGCCAGCAGGAGGGGGGACAGGGCGAACACTGAAGCTTTCTTT,CASRRGDRANTEAFF
TRBV10-3,NA,TRBD2,TRBJ2-1,TGTGCCATCAGTGAGCCGACTAGCGGGACGTACAATGAGCAGTTCTTC,CAISEPTSGTYNEQFF
TRBV27,NA,NA,TRBJ2-1,TGTGCCAGCAAGGAGACAGTCTCCTACAATGAGCAGTTCTTC,CASKETVSYNEQFF
TRBV5-1,NA,TRBD2,TRBJ2-2,TGCGCCAGCAGCCCCCGGACTAGCGGGAGATCCGGGGAGCTGTTTTTT,CASSPRTSGRSGELFF
TRBV4-1,NA,NA,TRBJ2-7,TGCGCCAGCAGCCACCGCTACGAGCAGTACTTC,CASSHRYEQYF